The 2 T cell receptor beta chains presented below share a single source sample, sequenced in a study of blood T cell repertoires in COVID-19. Libraries were prepared by immunoSEQ multiplex PCR; TCRdb keeps only in-frame clonotypes and omits some of them. In the table there are some 70,000 clones, approximately 88% of which are singletons. Sequencing was carried out using peripheral blood. The receptors were gathered from a woman between 70 and 85 years old with acute or convalescent COVID-19.

This sequence joins TRBV20-1 and TRBJ2-7, with no clear D. Germline CDR1 DFQATT, CDR2 SNEGSKA (reference sequence). V was clipped by 3 bases and J by 2 bases, with 11 bases between them. The CDR3 is made up of 13 amino acids. The CDR3 spells CSASHRATYEQYF. CDR3 nucleotides: TGCAGTGCTAGTCATCGAGCCACCTACGAGCAGTACTTC.

The genes are TRBV5-4 and TRBJ1-1; TRBD1 agrees at 7 bases. The germline gives CDR1 SGHNT, CDR2 YYREEE (reference sequence). The CDR3 has 12 amino acids. V gave up 0 bases and J gave up 9 bases; unmatched junction bases: 2. CDR3 DNA: TGTGCCAGCAGCTTGGACAGGGGACAAGCTTTCTTT. This gives the protein CASSLDRGQAFF.